The T cell receptor beta chain under discussion was sequenced for a study of blood T cell repertoires in COVID-19. Authors' data handling: Reference gene primers were amplified, and this amplification served to estimate nucleated cell counts. Assay: immunoSEQ multiplex PCR; the TCRdb copy retains only in-frame clones and omits some. V, J and clone size are those of that table, while D and trimming were read from the DNA. The sample includes about 250,000 clones, almost 85% of them seen just once. The specimen was peripheral blood. The TCR sequence derives from a man in his fifties or sixties with COVID-19, enrolled during active disease.

CDR3 region: CSASKDGKGASNQPQHF. The CDR3, as DNA: TGCAGTGCTAGTAAGGACGGGAAGGGGGCGAGCAATCAGCCCCAGCATTTT. This sequence joins TRBV20-1 and TRBJ1-5; TRBD1 matches at 7 bases. The CDR3 totals 17 residues. Germline lookup yields CDR1 DFQATT and CDR2 SNEGSKA (reference sequence). V shed 3 bases and J 1 base; nucleotides not matched to a gene: 12.